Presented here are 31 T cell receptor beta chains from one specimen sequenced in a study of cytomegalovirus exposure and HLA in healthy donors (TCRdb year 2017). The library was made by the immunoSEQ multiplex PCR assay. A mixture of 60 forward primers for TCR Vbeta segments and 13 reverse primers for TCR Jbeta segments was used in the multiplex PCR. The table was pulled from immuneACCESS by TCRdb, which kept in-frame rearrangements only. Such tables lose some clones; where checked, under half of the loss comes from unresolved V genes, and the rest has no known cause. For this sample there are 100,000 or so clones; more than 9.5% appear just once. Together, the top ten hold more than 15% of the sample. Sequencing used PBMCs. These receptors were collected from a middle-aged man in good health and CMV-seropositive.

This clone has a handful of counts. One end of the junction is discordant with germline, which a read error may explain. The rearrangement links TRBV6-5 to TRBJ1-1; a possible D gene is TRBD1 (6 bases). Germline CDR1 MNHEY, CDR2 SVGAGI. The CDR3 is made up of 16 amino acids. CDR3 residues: CDSSYGPSGGLGEAFF. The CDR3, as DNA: TGTGACAGCAGTTACGGTCCCAGCGGGGGGCTAGGGGAAGCTTTCTTC.

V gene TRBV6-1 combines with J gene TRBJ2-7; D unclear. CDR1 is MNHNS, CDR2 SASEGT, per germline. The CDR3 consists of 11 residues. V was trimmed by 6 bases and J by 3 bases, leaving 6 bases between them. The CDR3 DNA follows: TGTGCCAGCAGCTTGTACTACGAGCAGTACTTC. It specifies CASSLYYEQYF.

In nucleotides, the CDR3 is TGTGCCGCGGGGCCAACCTCCTACGAGCAGTACTTC. The encoded protein is CAAGPTSYEQYF. V and J are TRBV7-8 and TRBJ2-7; D possibly corresponds to TRBD2 (6 bases). The CDR3 is made up of 12 amino acids. Germline V gene data show CDR1 as SGHVS and CDR2 as FQNEAQ. Deletions cut 11 bases from V and 0 bases from J, with 11 bases between.

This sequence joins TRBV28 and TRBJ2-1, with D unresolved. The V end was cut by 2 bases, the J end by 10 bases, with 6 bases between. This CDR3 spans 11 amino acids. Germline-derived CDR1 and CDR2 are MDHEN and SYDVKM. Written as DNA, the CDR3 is TGTGCCAGCAGTTTAGGGCGAGAGCAGTTCTTC. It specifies CASSLGREQFF.

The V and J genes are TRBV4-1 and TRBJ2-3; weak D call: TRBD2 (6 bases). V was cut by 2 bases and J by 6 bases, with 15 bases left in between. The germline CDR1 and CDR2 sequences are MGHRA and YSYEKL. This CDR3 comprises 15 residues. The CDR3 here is CASSQFQIGGDTQYF. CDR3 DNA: TGCGCCAGCAGCCAATTCCAGATCGGAGGGGATACGCAGTATTTT.

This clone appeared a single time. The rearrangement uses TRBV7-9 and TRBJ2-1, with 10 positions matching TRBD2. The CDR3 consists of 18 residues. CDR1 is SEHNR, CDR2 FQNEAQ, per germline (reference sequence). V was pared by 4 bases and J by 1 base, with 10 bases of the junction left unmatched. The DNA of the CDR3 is TGTGCCAGCAGCTCCACCACTCCGGGACTAGCGTCCTACAATGAGCAGTTCTTC. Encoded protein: CASSSTTPGLASYNEQFF.

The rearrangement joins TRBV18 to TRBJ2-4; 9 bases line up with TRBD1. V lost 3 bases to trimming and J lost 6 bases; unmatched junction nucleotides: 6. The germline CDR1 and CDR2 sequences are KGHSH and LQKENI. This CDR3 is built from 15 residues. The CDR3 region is CASSPATDRGNIQYF. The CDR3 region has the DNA TGTGCCAGCTCACCTGCAACGGACAGGGGAAACATTCAGTACTTC.

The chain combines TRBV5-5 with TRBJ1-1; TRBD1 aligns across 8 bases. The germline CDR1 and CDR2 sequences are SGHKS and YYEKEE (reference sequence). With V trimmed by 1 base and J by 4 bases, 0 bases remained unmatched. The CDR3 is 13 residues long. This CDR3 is CASSLTGGTEAFF. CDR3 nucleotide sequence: TGTGCCAGCAGCTTGACAGGGGGCACTGAAGCTTTCTTT.

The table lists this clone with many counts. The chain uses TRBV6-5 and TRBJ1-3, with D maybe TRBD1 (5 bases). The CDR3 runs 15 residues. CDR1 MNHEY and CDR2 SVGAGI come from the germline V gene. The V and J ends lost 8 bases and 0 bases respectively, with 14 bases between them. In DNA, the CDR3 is TGTGCCAGCCAGGGCAGGTACAACTCTGGAAACACCATATATTTT. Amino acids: CASQGRYNSGNTIYF.

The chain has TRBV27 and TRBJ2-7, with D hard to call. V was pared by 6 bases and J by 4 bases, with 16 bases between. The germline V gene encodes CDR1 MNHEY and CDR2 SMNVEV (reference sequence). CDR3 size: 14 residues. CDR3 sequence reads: CASSPPVYPYEQYF. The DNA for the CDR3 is TGTGCCAGCAGCCCGCCGGTCTACCCGTACGAGCAGTACTTC.

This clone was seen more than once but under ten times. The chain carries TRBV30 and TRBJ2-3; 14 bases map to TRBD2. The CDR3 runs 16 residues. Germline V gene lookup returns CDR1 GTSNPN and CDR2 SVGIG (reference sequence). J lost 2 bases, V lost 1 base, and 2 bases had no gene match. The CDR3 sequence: CAWSGLAGGVTDTQYF. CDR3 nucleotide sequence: TGTGCCTGGAGTGGACTAGCGGGGGGGGTCACAGATACGCAGTATTTT.

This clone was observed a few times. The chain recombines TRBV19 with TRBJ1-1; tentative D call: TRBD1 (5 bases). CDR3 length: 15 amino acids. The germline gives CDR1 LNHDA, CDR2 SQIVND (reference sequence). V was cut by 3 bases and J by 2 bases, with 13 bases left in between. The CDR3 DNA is TGTGCCAGTAGTATCTCCGACAGAAGAAACACTGAAGCTTTCTTT. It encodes CASSISDRRNTEAFF. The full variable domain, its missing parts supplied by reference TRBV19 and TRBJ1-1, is DGGITQSPKYLFRKEGQNVTLSCEQNLNHDAMYWYRQDPGQGLRLIYYSQIVNDFQKGDIAEGYSVSREKKESFPLTVTSAQKNPTAFYLCASSISDRRNTEAFFGQGTRLTVV.

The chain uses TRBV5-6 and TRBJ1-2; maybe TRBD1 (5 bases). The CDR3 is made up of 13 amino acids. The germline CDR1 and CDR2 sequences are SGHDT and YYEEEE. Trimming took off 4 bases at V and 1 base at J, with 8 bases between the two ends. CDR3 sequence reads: CASSLQGNYGYTF. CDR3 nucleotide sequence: TGTGCCAGCAGCCTGCAGGGTAACTATGGCTACACCTTC.

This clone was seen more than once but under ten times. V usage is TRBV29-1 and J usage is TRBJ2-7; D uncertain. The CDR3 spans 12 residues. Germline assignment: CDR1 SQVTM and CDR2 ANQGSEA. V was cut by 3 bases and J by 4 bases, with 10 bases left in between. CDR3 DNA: TGCAGCGTTGATTTCGGCGGTTACGAGCAGTACTTC. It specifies CSVDFGGYEQYF.

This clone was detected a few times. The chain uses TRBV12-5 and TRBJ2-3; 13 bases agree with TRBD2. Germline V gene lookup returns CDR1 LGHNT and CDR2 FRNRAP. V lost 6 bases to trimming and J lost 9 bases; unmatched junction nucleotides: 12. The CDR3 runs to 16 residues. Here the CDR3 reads CASGGTSGITGATQYF. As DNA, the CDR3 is TGTGCTAGTGGGGGGACTAGCGGGATAACGGGGGCGACGCAGTATTTT.

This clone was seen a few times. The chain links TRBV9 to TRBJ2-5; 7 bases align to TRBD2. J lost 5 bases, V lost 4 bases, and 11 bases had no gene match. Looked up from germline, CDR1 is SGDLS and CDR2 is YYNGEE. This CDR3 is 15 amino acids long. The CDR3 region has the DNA TGTGCCAGCAGCTCACGGGGAGGGGTGGGTGAGACCCAGTACTTC. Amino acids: CASSSRGGVGETQYF.

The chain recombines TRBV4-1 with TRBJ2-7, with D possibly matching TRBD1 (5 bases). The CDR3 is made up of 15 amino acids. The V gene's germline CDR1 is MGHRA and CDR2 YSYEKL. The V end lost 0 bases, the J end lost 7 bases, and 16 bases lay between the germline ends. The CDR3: CASSQEWQGGREQYF. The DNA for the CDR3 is TGCGCCAGCAGCCAAGAGTGGCAGGGTGGTAGGGAGCAGTACTTC.

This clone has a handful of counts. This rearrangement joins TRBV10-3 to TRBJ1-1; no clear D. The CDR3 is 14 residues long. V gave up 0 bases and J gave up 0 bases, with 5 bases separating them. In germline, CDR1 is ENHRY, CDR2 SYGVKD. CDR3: CAISESTLNTEAFF. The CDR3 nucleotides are TGTGCCATCAGTGAGTCGACTCTGAACACTGAAGCTTTCTTT.

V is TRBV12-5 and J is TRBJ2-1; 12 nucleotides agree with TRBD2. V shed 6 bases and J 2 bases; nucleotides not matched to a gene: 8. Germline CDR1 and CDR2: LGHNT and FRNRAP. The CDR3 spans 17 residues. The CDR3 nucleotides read TGTGCTAGTGGGGTGACTAGCGGGAGTGTGACCTACAATGAGCAGTTCTTC. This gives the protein CASGVTSGSVTYNEQFF.

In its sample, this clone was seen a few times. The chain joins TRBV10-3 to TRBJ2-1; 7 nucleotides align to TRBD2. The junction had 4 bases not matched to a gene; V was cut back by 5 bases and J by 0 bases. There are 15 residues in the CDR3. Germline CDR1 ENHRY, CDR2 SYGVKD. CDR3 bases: TGTGCCATCAGTCCTAGCGGCGTCTCCTACAATGAGCAGTTCTTC. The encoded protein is CAISPSGVSYNEQFF.

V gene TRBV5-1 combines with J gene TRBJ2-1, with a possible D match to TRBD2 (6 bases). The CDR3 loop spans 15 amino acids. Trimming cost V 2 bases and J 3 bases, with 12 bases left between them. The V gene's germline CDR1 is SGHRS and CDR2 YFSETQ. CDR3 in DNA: TGCGCCAGCAGCTTAGGGGACGGGGGCTACAATGAGCAGTTCTTC. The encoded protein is CASSLGDGGYNEQFF.

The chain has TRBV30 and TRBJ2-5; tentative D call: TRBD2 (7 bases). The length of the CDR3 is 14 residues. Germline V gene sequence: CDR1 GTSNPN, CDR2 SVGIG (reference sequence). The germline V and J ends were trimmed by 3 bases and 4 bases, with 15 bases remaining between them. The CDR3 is CAWSLQGGRETQYF. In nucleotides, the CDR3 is TGTGCCTGGAGCTTACAGGGAGGGAGAGAGACCCAGTACTTC. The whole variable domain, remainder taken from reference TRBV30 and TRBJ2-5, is SQTIHQWPATLVQPVGSPLSLECTVEGTSNPNLYWYRQAAGRGLQLLFYSVGIGQISSEVPQNLSASRPQDRQFILSSKKLLLSDSGFYLCAWSLQGGRETQYFGPGTRLLVL.

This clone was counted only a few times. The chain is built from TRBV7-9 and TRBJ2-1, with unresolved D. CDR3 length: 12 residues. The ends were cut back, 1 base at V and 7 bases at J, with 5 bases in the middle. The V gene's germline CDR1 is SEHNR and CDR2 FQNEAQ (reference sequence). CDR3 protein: CASSLDYNEQFF. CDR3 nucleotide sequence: TGTGCCAGCAGCTTAGACTATAATGAGCAGTTCTTC.

CDR3 nucleotides: TGTGCCAGCAGTTTATTTACAGGGGCAGGAAACACCATATATTTT. It codes for CASSLFTGAGNTIYF. The rearrangement links TRBV28 to TRBJ1-3; 7 nucleotides agree with TRBD1. CDR1 is MDHEN, CDR2 SYDVKM, per germline. CDR3 size: 15 residues. Trimming at V came to 1 base and at J to 4 bases, leaving 4 bases not matched to a gene.

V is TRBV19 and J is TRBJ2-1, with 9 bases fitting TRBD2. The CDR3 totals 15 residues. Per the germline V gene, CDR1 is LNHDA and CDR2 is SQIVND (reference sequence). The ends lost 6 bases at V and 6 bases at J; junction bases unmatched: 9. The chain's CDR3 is CASRPYGREGNEQFF. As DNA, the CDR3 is TGTGCCAGTAGACCCTACGGGCGGGAGGGCAATGAGCAGTTCTTC.

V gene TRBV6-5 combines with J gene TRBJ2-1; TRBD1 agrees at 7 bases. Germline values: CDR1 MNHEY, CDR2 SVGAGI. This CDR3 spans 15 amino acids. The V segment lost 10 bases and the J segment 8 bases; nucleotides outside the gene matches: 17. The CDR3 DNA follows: TGTGCCACCATATCCCGTGAGGGGGCCCGGGATGAGCAGTTCTTC. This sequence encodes CATISREGARDEQFF.

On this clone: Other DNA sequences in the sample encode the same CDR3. CDR3 amino acids: CASSLTSGGGELFF. The CDR3, as DNA: TGTGCCAGCAGCTTGACTAGCGGTGGCGGGGAGCTGTTTTTT. The V call is TRBV27, the J call TRBJ2-2; TRBD2 matches 9 bases. In germline, CDR1 is MNHEY, CDR2 SMNVEV (reference sequence). The V and J ends lost 6 bases and 7 bases, in that order; junction bases with no gene match: 6. The CDR3 loop spans 14 amino acids.

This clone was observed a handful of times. The CDR3 sequence is CASSLREGGGTEAFF. CDR3 DNA sequence: TGCGCCAGCAGCTTACGTGAGGGCGGAGGGACTGAAGCTTTCTTT. The V and J genes are TRBV5-1 and TRBJ1-1; no firm D call. This CDR3 is built from 15 residues. CDR1 SGHRS and CDR2 YFSETQ come from the germline V gene. Trimming left V 2 bases short and J 5 bases short, with 16 bases between.

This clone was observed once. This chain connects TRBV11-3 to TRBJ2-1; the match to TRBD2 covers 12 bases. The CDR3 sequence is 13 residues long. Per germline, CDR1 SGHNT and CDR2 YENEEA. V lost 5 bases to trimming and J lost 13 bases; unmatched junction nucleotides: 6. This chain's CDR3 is CASSPLAGGDQFF. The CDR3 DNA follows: TGTGCCAGCAGCCCGCTAGCGGGAGGGGACCAGTTCTTC.

CDR3 nucleotides: TGTGCCAGCAGTTACGACCATAAGGGGCAGCCCCAGCATTTT. Its translation: CASSYDHKGQPQHF. The chain uses TRBV6-6 and TRBJ1-5, with TRBD1 as a possible D gene (5 bases). The germline V and J ends were trimmed by 2 bases and 7 bases, with 12 bases remaining between them. Germline-derived CDR1 and CDR2 are MNHNY and SVGAGI (reference sequence). This CDR3 has 14 amino acids.

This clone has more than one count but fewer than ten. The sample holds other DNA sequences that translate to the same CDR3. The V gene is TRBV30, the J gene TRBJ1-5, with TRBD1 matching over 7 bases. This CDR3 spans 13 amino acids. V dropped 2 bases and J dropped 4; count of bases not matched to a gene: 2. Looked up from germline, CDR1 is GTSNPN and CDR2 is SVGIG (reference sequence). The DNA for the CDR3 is TGTGCCTGGAGTCCAGGGGGAAATCAGCCCCAGCATTTT. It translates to CAWSPGGNQPQHF.